Each of the 5 T cell receptor beta chains below was sequenced from the same sample in a study of T cells after posttransplantation cyclophosphamide. Measured with immunoSEQ multiplex PCR; TCRdb has only the in-frame clones, and not every one. Listed for the sample are 9,500 to 13,000 clones, none seen a single time. Cyclophosphamide on days +3 and +4 followed busulfan-fludarabine conditioning and a marrow graft. The specimen comprised PBMCs, sampled after allogeneic stem cell transplant with posttransplant cyclophosphamide. The receptors come from a female patient between 40 and 50 years old who received an allogeneic stem cell transplant from a related donor, was CMV-positive, and had no GVHD. A subset of T cells may come from the graft donor.

This clone was seen ten or more times. This chain joins TRBV11-1 and TRBJ1-1; 7 bases align to TRBD1. Germline V lookup: CDR1 SGHAT, CDR2 FQDESV (reference sequence). V was clipped by 5 bases and J by 4 bases; unmatched bases: 7. The CDR3 covers 14 residues. DNA of the CDR3: TGTGCCAGCAGCCCTCGGGGACAGAGCACTGAAGCTTTCTTT. Residues: CASSPRGQSTEAFF. The variable domain in full, completed from reference TRBV11-1 and TRBJ1-1, reads EAEVAQSPRYKITEKSQAVAFWCDPISGHATLYWYRQILGQGPELLVQFQDESVVDDSQLPKDRFSAERLKGVDSTLKIQPAELGDSAMYLCASSPRGQSTEAFFGQGTRLTVV.

This clone came up a few times. The chain employs TRBV12-3 or TRBV12-4 and TRBJ2-7, with 8 bases that match TRBD2. V lost 2 bases to trimming and J lost 8 bases; unmatched junction nucleotides: 8. The CDR3 has 14 amino acids. Written as DNA, the CDR3 is TGTGCCAGCAGTTTACAGCGGGGGCTCGGGCAGCAGTACTTC. Translated: CASSLQRGLGQQYF.

In this sample, this clone turned up many times. The chain has TRBV6-2 or TRBV6-3 and TRBJ1-5, with 9 bases identical to TRBD1. CDR1 is MNHEY and CDR2 is SVGEGT in the germline V gene. Trimming cost V 2 bases and J 0 bases; bases outside gene matches: 8. CDR3 length: 18 residues. This CDR3 reads CASSYDRGLGYSNQPQHF. CDR3 nucleotide sequence: TGTGCCAGCAGTTACGACAGGGGGTTAGGTTATAGCAATCAGCCCCAGCATTTT.

This clone was seen ten or more times. The chain combines TRBV7-2 with TRBJ2-1; TRBD1 aligns across 8 bases. This CDR3 spans 15 amino acids. The V segment lost 1 base and the J segment 4 bases; nucleotides outside the gene matches: 3. Germline-derived CDR1 and CDR2 are SGHTA and FQGNSA. DNA for the CDR3: TGTGCCAGCAGCTTAGTGACAGGGGCTTACAATGAGCAGTTCTTC. Amino acids: CASSLVTGAYNEQFF.

The chain carries TRBV15 and TRBJ2-7, with 8 nucleotides matching TRBD1. Germline CDR1 and CDR2: LNHNV and YYDKDF (reference sequence). The CDR3 is 13 residues long. Trimming cost V 3 bases and J 4 bases; bases outside gene matches: 2. CDR3 DNA sequence: TGTGCCACCAGCAGGGACAGGGTTTACGAGCAGTACTTC. Its protein product is CATSRDRVYEQYF. Based on the CDR3 plus reference TRBV15 and TRBJ2-7, the full variable domain is DAMVIQNPRYQVTQFGKPVTLSCSQTLNHNVMYWYQQKSSQAPKLLFHYYDKDFNNEADTPDNFQSRRPNTSFCFLDIRSPGLGDTAMYLCATSRDRVYEQYFGPGTRLTVT.